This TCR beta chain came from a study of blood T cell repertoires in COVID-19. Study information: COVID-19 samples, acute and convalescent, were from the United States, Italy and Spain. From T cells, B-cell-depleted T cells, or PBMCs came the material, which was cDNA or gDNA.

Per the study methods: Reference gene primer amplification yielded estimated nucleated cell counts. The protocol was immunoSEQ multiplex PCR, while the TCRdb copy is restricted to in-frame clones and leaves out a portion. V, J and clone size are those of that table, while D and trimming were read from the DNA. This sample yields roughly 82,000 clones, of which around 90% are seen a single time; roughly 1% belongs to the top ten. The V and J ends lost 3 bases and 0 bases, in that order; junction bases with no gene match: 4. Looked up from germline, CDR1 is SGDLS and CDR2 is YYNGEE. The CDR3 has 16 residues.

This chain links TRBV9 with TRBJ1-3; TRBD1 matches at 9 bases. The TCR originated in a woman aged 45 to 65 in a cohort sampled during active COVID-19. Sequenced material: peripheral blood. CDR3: CASSARQGGSGNTIYF. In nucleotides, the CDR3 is TGTGCCAGCAGCGCCCGACAGGGGGGCTCTGGAAACACCATATATTTT. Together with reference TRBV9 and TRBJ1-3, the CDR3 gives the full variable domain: DSGVTQTPKHLITATGQRVTLRCSPRSGDLSVYWYQQSLDQGLQFLIQYYNGEERAKGNILERFSAQQFPDLHSELNLSSLELGDSALYFCASSARQGGSGNTIYFGEGSWLTVV.